A single sample is the source of the 29 T cell receptor beta chains below, sequenced in a study of blood T cells in healthy people across ages. For the second PCR, which ran for roughly 7 to 11 cycles, a sample-barcoded 5' primer and a J-beta primer mix were used. TCRdb reprocessed the 5' RACE reads via MiXCR and lists one record per CDR3 protein. The profile shows about 590,000 distinct CDR3 sequences, approximately 30% of them singletons. The specimen was blood. Receptor source: an elderly woman in good health.

Points on this clonotype: A clone one base away is much larger, so this may be a read error. The chain recombines TRBV24-1 with TRBJ2-1; possibly TRBD2 for D (5 bases). V shed 4 bases and J shed 5 bases, with 14 bases lying between them. Germline CDR1 is KGHDR and CDR2 is SFDVKD. The CDR3 is made up of 15 amino acids. CDR3 amino acids: CATSDPATRDNEQFF. In nucleotides, the CDR3 is TGTGCCACCAGTGACCCTGCTACTAGGGACAATGAGCAGTTCTTC.

This clonotype was counted at least ten times. The chain combines TRBV7-2 with TRBJ1-2; 7 bases are a match to TRBD1. The CDR3 extends over 15 amino acids. After removal of 1 base from V and 8 bases from J, the junction contained 10 bases not matched to a gene. Germline V gene data show CDR1 as SGHTA and CDR2 as FQGNSA. This chain's CDR3 is CASSLGARGTGGYTF. For the CDR3, the DNA is TGTGCCAGCAGCTTAGGTGCCAGGGGGACGGGAGGCTACACCTTC.

Note on this clonotype: With a much larger clone just one base away, this may be a read error. This chain uses TRBV28 with TRBJ2-1; D is possibly TRBD1 or TRBD2 (7 bases each). V lost 5 bases and J 10 bases, leaving 24 bases between the germline ends. The CDR3 contains 16 residues. In germline, CDR1 is MDHEN, CDR2 SYDVKM. This CDR3 reads CASSLRPGGVPYEQFF. CDR3 bases: TGTGCCAGCAGTCTTCGTCCAGGGGGGGTCCCTTACGAGCAGTTCTTC.

At least ten counts were recorded for this clonotype. J is TRBJ2-1 and V is TRBV5-1; 7 nucleotides line up with TRBD1. The germline V gene encodes CDR1 SGHRS and CDR2 YFSETQ. The junction had 3 bases not matched to a gene; V was cut back by 1 base and J by 5 bases. The CDR3 consists of 14 residues. CDR3 residues: CASSLKGADNEQFF. The CDR3 DNA follows: TGCGCCAGCAGCTTGAAGGGGGCAGACAATGAGCAGTTCTTC.

The J gene is TRBJ2-1, the V gene TRBV4-2; D might be TRBD2 (5 bases). Per germline, CDR1 LGHNA and CDR2 YNFKEQ. Trimming removed 4 bases from V and 5 bases from J, with 9 bases in between. The CDR3 extends over 13 amino acids. This CDR3 reads CASSRPGDNEQFF. As DNA, the CDR3 is TGTGCCAGCAGCCGTCCCGGGGACAATGAGCAGTTCTTC.

V and J are TRBV20-1 and TRBJ2-7; D is undetermined. The end of the DNA fits TRBJ2-5 better, so the J call may be wrong. The CDR3 length is 11 residues. Germline V gene data show CDR1 as DFQATT and CDR2 as SNEGSKA (reference sequence). CDR3: CSARIRETQYF. The CDR3 bases are TGCAGTGCTAGAATTCGTGAGACCCAGTACTTC.

This clonotype has only one observation. The chain couples TRBV24-1 to TRBJ1-2; D is possibly TRBD1 (6 bases). Between the trimmed V and J ends, which lost 9 bases and 7 bases, there was a span of 17 bases. This CDR3 is built from 13 residues. CDR1 is KGHDR and CDR2 is SFDVKD in the germline V gene. The CDR3 loop reads CATSDSLYGGYTF. CDR3 coding DNA: TGTGCCACCTCGGACAGCCTTTATGGTGGCTACACCTTC.

The chain combines TRBV20-1 with TRBJ2-7; no clear D gene. This CDR3 is built from 16 residues. Trimming removed 1 base from V and 1 base from J, with 17 bases in between. In germline, CDR1 is DFQATT, CDR2 SNEGSKA (reference sequence). The CDR3 DNA sequence: TGCAGTGCTAGAGCTAATGAGTGGGGTCGATCCTACGAGCAGTACTTC. Residues: CSARANEWGRSYEQYF.

This clonotype was seen ten or more times. V and J are TRBV7-2 and TRBJ1-6; TRBD1 matches 9 bases. From germline, CDR1 is SGHTA and CDR2 FQGNSA. CDR3 length: 15 amino acids. Trimming at V came to 4 bases and at J to 7 bases, leaving 5 bases not matched to a gene. The CDR3 protein is CASSSQGAVNSPLHF. The CDR3 DNA reads as TGTGCCAGCAGCTCACAGGGGGCGGTAAATTCACCCCTCCACTTT.

This clonotype was seen many times. The rearrangement joins TRBV7-8 to TRBJ2-1; no clear D gene. V lost 0 bases and J 6 bases, leaving 9 bases between the germline ends. Per the germline V gene, CDR1 is SGHVS and CDR2 is FQNEAQ. This CDR3 region has 14 residues. This CDR3 reads CASSLARYTNEQFF. In DNA, the CDR3 is TGTGCCAGCAGCTTAGCTCGCTACACCAATGAGCAGTTCTTC. Filled out from reference TRBV7-8 and TRBJ2-1, the complete variable domain reads GAGVSQSPRYKVAKRGQDVALRCDPISGHVSLFWYQQALGQGPEFLTYFQNEAQLDKSGLPSDRFFAERPEGSVSTLKIQRTQQEDSAVYLCASSLARYTNEQFFGPGTRLTVL.

The chain combines TRBV2 with TRBJ1-2, with TRBD1 as a possible D gene (5 bases). Trimming took 4 bases from V and 4 from J, leaving 19 bases between them. CDR3 length: 16 amino acids. Germline CDR1 is SNHLY and CDR2 is FYNNEI. The CDR3 loop is CASSGTRDPWRYGYTF. DNA for the CDR3: TGTGCCAGCAGTGGGACTAGGGACCCCTGGCGCTATGGCTACACCTTC.

This clonotype was found a few times. V gene TRBV5-1 combines with J gene TRBJ1-4; the D gene is possibly TRBD1 (5 bases). V lost 5 bases to trimming and J lost 6 bases, with 14 bases between them. This CDR3 region has 14 residues. Germline V CDR1 and CDR2: SGHRS, YFSETQ. The CDR3 DNA follows: TGCGCCAGCAGATTAAGCGGGGGTGATGAAAAACTGTTTTTT. It specifies CASRLSGGDEKLFF.

This chain joins TRBV6-5 and TRBJ2-2; D not certain. The CDR3 is 12 residues long. Germline V CDR1 and CDR2: MNHEY, SVGAGI. The V gene lost 6 bases and the J gene lost 4 bases, with 6 bases spanning the gap. CDR3 DNA sequence: TGTGCCAGCAGAAAGGGCACCGGGGAGCTGTTTTTT. Amino acid sequence: CASRKGTGELFF.

This clonotype was observed a handful of times. The genes are TRBV20-1 and TRBJ1-1; TRBD1 matches at 10 bases. V shed 4 bases and J 4 bases; nucleotides not matched to a gene: 3. CDR3 length: 13 residues. Germline V gives CDR1 DFQATT, CDR2 SNEGSKA (reference sequence). The CDR3 DNA sequence: TGCAGTGCTACCAGGACAGGGGGCACTGAAGCTTTCTTT. As protein: CSATRTGGTEAFF.

The gene calls are TRBV20-1 and TRBJ2-1; maybe TRBD2 (6 bases). With 7 bases removed from V and 15 bases from J, the gap between germline ends came to 31 bases. This CDR3 is built from 15 residues. CDR1 and CDR2 from the germline V gene are DFQATT and SNEGSKA (reference sequence). CDR3 loop: CSGRGFGGATSMSFF. CDR3 sequence (DNA): TGCAGTGGGAGAGGGTTTGGCGGGGCGACTTCCATGTCGTTCTTC.

This clonotype was counted a few times. This rearrangement joins TRBV2 to TRBJ2-7; a possible D gene is TRBD2 (6 bases). Germline loops: CDR1 SNHLY, CDR2 FYNNEI. The CDR3 loop spans 14 amino acids. Trimming removed 7 bases at V and 0 bases at J, with 13 bases between. The CDR3 sequence: CASTGLQYSYEQYF. The CDR3 bases are TGTGCCAGCACGGGACTCCAATACTCCTACGAGCAGTACTTC.

The J gene is TRBJ1-2, the V gene TRBV20-1, with D possibly being TRBD1 (5 bases). Between the trimmed V and J ends, which lost 0 bases and 0 bases, there was a span of 11 bases. Germline V gives CDR1 DFQATT, CDR2 SNEGSKA (reference sequence). CDR3 length: 15 amino acids. This chain's CDR3 is CSARDQTAANYGYTF. Written as DNA, the CDR3 is TGCAGTGCTAGAGATCAGACAGCAGCTAACTATGGCTACACCTTC.

A word on this clonotype: A much larger clonotype is one base distant, so this may be a read error. This is likely a read error, given that the CDR3 carries no conserved phenylalanine or tryptophan at its end. The chain links TRBV5-1 to TRBJ2-4; D call uncertain. The CDR3 sequence is 16 residues long. Germline V gene lookup returns CDR1 SGHRS and CDR2 YFSETQ. The V gene lost 4 bases and the J gene lost 0 bases, with 14 bases spanning the gap. The CDR3 reads CASSPYSFLAKNIQYV. In DNA, the CDR3 is TGCGCCAGCAGCCCTTACAGCTTTCTAGCCAAAAACATTCAGTACGTC.

This clonotype occurred a few times. This clone may be a read error of a much larger clone one base away. The genes are TRBV20-1 and TRBJ2-5; D is ambiguous. CDR3 length equals 11 residues. Germline CDR1 is DFQATT and CDR2 is SNEGSKA (reference sequence). CDR3 region: CSTQYQEAQYF. The CDR3 region has the DNA TGCAGCACCCAATACCAAGAGGCCCAGTACTTC.

Remarks on this clonotype: A much larger clonotype is one base distant, so this may be a read error. The V call is TRBV5-1, the J call TRBJ2-1; 11 bases are shared with TRBD1. The J call may be mistaken, given a closer DNA end match to TRBJ2-7. CDR1 and CDR2 (germline): SGHRS, YFSETQ. This CDR3 region has 15 residues. The CDR3 DNA follows: TGCGCCAGCACCCCTTGGGACAGGGGGTACAATGAGCAGTACTTC. This codes for CASTPWDRGYNEQYF.

This clonotype came up many times. The chain carries TRBV12-3 or TRBV12-4 and TRBJ1-2, with 7 bases aligning to TRBD1. V lost 5 bases, J lost 2 bases, and 2 bases stayed unmatched. The CDR3 has 13 amino acids. CDR3 in DNA: TGTGCCAGCAGTCGACAGGGAAACTATGGCTACACCTTC. Translated: CASSRQGNYGYTF.

Concerning this clonotype itself: Being one base from a much bigger clone, this may be a read error. The chain joins TRBV9 to TRBJ2-1; D possibly corresponds to TRBD1 (6 bases). The V and J ends lost 0 bases and 5 bases respectively, with 15 bases between them. This CDR3 spans 16 amino acids. In germline, CDR1 is SGDLS, CDR2 YYNGEE. CDR3 sequence (DNA): TGTGCCAGCAGCGTAGCTGAGGGGGTTCGCCACAATGAGCAGTTCTTC. Translation: CASSVAEGVRHNEQFF.

This clonotype was seen at least ten times. V usage is TRBV12-3 or TRBV12-4 and J usage is TRBJ2-6; 9 bases line up with TRBD1. This CDR3 contains 15 residues. V shed 5 bases, J shed 5 bases, and the junction held 4 bases outside the gene matches. CDR3 residues: CASSVGTGRANVLTF. The CDR3, as DNA: TGTGCCAGCAGTGTCGGGACAGGGAGGGCCAACGTCCTGACTTTC.

CDR3 DNA sequence: TGCGCCAGCAGCTCACAGGGGGCACTGAACACTGAAGCTTTCTTT. It specifies CASSSQGALNTEAFF. The chain couples TRBV5-1 to TRBJ1-1, with 9 nucleotides matching TRBD1. From germline, CDR1 is SGHRS and CDR2 YFSETQ. The J segment lost 0 bases and the V segment lost 3 bases, leaving 3 bases of the junction unmatched. The CDR3 is 15 amino acids. The whole variable domain, filled in from reference TRBV5-1 and TRBJ1-1, reads KAGVTQTPRYLIKTRGQQVTLSCSPISGHRSVSWYQQTPGQGLQFLFEYFSETQRNKGNFPGRFSGRQFSNSRSEMNVSTLELGDSALYLCASSSQGALNTEAFFGQGTRLTVV.

The chain has TRBV20-1 and TRBJ1-1; D remains unclear. CDR3 size: 14 residues. Per the germline V gene, CDR1 is DFQATT and CDR2 is SNEGSKA (reference sequence). Trimming pared 1 base from V and 2 bases from J, leaving 11 bases between. CDR3 coding DNA: TGCAGTGCTAGAGTTTTCCTTGGAAACACTGAAGCTTTCTTT. This gives the protein CSARVFLGNTEAFF.

The table lists this clonotype with many counts. The rearrangement joins TRBV7-9 to TRBJ1-6; no clear D gene. Germline CDR1 reads SEHNR; CDR2 reads FQNEAQ (reference sequence). V was pared by 5 bases and J by 8 bases, with 13 bases between. This CDR3 is 14 amino acids long. The CDR3 nucleotides read TGTGCCAGCAGCCTAGGCGTTAGGGATTCACCCCTCCACTTT. It encodes CASSLGVRDSPLHF.

The rearrangement links TRBV6-2 or TRBV6-3 to TRBJ2-6; 11 nucleotides align to TRBD2. CDR3 length: 19 residues. The V segment lost 0 bases and the J segment 0 bases; nucleotides outside the gene matches: 4. Looked up from germline, CDR1 is MNHEY and CDR2 is SVGEGT. In DNA, the CDR3 is TGTGCCAGCAGTTACTCGACTAGCGGGGTGCGCTCTGGGGCCAACGTCCTGACTTTC. Protein product: CASSYSTSGVRSGANVLTF.

There are many counts of this clonotype. This chain uses TRBV20-1 with TRBJ2-7, with TRBD2 matching 8 bases. From germline, CDR1 is DFQATT and CDR2 SNEGSKA (reference sequence). J was trimmed by 7 bases and V by 1 base; bases with no gene match: 12. This CDR3 region has 15 residues. The CDR3 here is CSARGPSGGRLEQYF. In DNA form, the CDR3 reads TGCAGTGCTAGAGGGCCCAGCGGGGGCCGGTTAGAGCAGTACTTC.

This clonotype has ten or more counts. The CDR3, as DNA: TGTGCCAGCACAACCTTAGGCACAGATACGCAGTATTTT. Amino acids: CASTTLGTDTQYF. The chain recombines TRBV6-5 with TRBJ2-3; D gene ambiguous. Germline V gene sequence: CDR1 MNHEY, CDR2 SVGAGI. This CDR3 comprises 13 residues. V shed 7 bases and J shed 1 base, with 9 bases lying between them.